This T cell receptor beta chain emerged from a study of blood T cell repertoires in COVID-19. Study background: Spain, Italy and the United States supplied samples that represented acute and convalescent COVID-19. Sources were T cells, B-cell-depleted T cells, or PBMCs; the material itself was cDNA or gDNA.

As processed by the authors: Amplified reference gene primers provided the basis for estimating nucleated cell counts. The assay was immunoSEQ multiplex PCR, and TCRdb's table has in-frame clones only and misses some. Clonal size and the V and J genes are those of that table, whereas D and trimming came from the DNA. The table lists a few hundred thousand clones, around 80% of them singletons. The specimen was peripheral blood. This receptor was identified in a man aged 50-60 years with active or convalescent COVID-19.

The CDR3 DNA sequence: TGTGCCAGCAGCTTACCCGGTCGCGGCTACACCTTC. Residues: CASSLPGRGYTF. The chain uses TRBV7-2 and TRBJ1-2; D unclear. Trimming took 2 bases from V and 8 from J, leaving 9 bases between them. The germline gives CDR1 SGHTA, CDR2 FQGNSA. CDR3 size: 12 residues. The entire variable domain, with the rest obtained from reference TRBV7-2 and TRBJ1-2, is as follows: GAGVSQSPSNKVTEKGKDVELRCDPISGHTALYWYRQSLGQGLEFLIYFQGNSAPDKSGLPSDRFSAERTGGSVSTLTIQRTQQEDSAVYLCASSLPGRGYTFGSGTRLTVV.